This TCR beta chain is drawn from a study of post-analysis software for immune sequencing data. Study observations and caveats: Strong same-batch co-clustering of samples appeared with F measure clustering. When compared against controls, multiple sclerosis patients showed significantly lower normalized Chao1 diversity. With TRBV5-6, TRBV5-1 and TRBV20-1 included, several TRBV segments were more frequent in patients than in controls.

Notes on this clonotype: Its specificity is unknown.

The CDR3 is 18 residues long. The V gene's germline CDR1 is SGHVS and CDR2 FNYEAQ. V lost 5 bases and J lost 4; bases outside the gene matches: 13. cDNA libraries of TCR beta carried unique molecular identifiers. TCRdb fed the PCR reads into MiXCR, producing one record per CDR3 protein. The table records about 540,000 distinct CDR3 sequences, around 31% of them present only once. This sequence was found in a girl under 18 with multiple sclerosis. The chain carries TRBV7-6 and TRBJ2-5, with 13 bases identical to TRBD2. Sequenced material: blood. The CDR3 region has the DNA TGTGCCAGCAGCCTGGGACTAGCGGGGCCTCAGGGTCGAGAGACCCAGTACTTC. Amino acids: CASSLGLAGPQGRETQYF.